This section outlines one T cell receptor beta chain sequence together with its context. Its antigen is currently not known. Per-nucleotide qualities are absent, and no much larger clonotype sits a single base away. TCR CDR3 regions were amplified from genomic DNA by multiplex PCR using the deep immunoSEQ assay. Extracted genomic DNA from each cell subset was spread evenly across all wells of several immunoSEQ 96-well plates, with each plate serving as a replicate. For sorted subsets, around 200 ng genomic DNA, equal to 25,000 to 35,000 T cell genomes, was loaded into each replicate PCR. Purified libraries were measured with a Qubit 3.0 fluorometer, size-checked on a Bioanalyzer 2100, and measured again with the KAPA Library Quantification kit. A separate single-read 150-cycle Illumina NextSeq 550 flow cell was used to sequence each immunoSEQ 96-well plate. As for the authors' bioinformatics: Because the immunoSEQ output held only junctional sequences and lacked quality scores, the filtering could not match the filtering applied to full-length reads. To assign V/J genes and CDR3, sequences were annotated using PyIR, a Python wrapper for IgBLAST v1.9, with IMGT germline references. Reads with weak V/J assignments (E-value above 1e-6), missing CDR3, stop codons, out-of-frame junctions, or ambiguous translated residues were removed. A V3J clonotype was defined by an identical inferred V gene, J gene, and CDR3 amino acid sequence. Percentage overlap between repertoires was computed as shared unique clonotypes divided by the size of the smaller repertoire. Repertoire richness was assessed with RTK rarefaction, the Chao1 estimator, and Recon v2.1 estimates of unobserved clonotypes. Generation probabilities for all TCRbeta clonotypes obtained by the gDNA method from a few donors were computed using OLGA. TCRdb limited this immuneACCESS table to in-frame rearrangements with V and J called. A share of clones is missing; checked studies link under half to unresolved V genes, and the rest is unexplained. V, J and clone size derive from that table, while D and trimming were established from the DNA sequence. In all, the sample holds roughly 2.5 million clones, and 85% to 95% of those were seen once. The ten most abundant clones make up around 0.14% of the sample.

This sample was included in a study of shared clonotypes between healthy human individuals (dated by TCRdb to the early 2020s). Background on the whole study: The cohort comprised a couple of women and a few men aged 18 to 49 years. Per donor, three plates each were used for CD4 naive and CD4 memory, two for CD8 naive, and one for CD8 memory. To estimate repertoire size and how much clonotypes are shared between individuals, the study performed deep sequencing of blood TCR repertoires from about 5 healthy adults. To increase sequencing depth and limit assay-specific biases, TCR repertoire library preparation and sequencing were carried out by different laboratories using diverse techniques. Between about 0.8 and 9 billion PBMCs per donor were obtained by leukapheresis. Overall study results and their limits: Sampling was restricted to blood, and TCR repertoires in tissue are likely to differ from TCR repertoires in blood. Based on pairwise subsampling, the degree of clonotype sharing among donors was expected to be affected by sequencing depth. Estimated clonotype richness was generally larger for naive than for memory subsets. Compared with non-shared clonotypes, the clonotypes found in all four sorted-subset donors had higher generation probabilities. When several donors were compared, the shared fraction of clonotypes was around 5% for naive CD4, 3.5% to 4% for naive CD8, 2.3% for memory CD4, and 0.3% to 0.5% for memory CD8. The genetic and exposure-history diversity represented was limited by the small number of donors. Even with the large sequencing depth, rarefaction of the sorted-subset datasets indicated that sequencing was incomplete.

The CDR3 measures 14 amino acids from cysteine to phenylalanine. Only CDR3 DNA is held: 42 bases, read in frame from base 1. CDR1 and CDR2 are drawn from the germline V gene (reference sequence): LNHDA, SQIVND. The germline ends are 18 bases apart after V is trimmed by 11 bases and J by 3 bases. The donors were healthy, HIV-negative adults who had no recently reported acute infections or vaccinations. Only Caucasian adults living in Nashville, Tennessee, USA were represented among the donors. CD4+ T cells were enriched through magnetic negative selection, after which naive cells were positively selected on CD45RA and the remaining negative fraction served as the memory subset. Blood was obtained by leukapheresis, after which PBMCs were separated by Ficoll-Histopaque density gradient centrifugation and cryopreserved in liquid nitrogen vapor phase. Purity and quantity of every magnetically sorted T cell population were checked by analytical flow cytometry. Each sorted fraction had its genomic DNA isolated and then quantified by UV absorbance on a Nanodrop 2000c.

Material for sequencing was naive CD4+ T cells sorted from blood. The cell subset or site label, read with the paper, signifies: CD45RA+ positively selected. This chain joins TRBV19 to TRBJ2-3; the D gene is tentatively TRBD1 or TRBD2, each matching 6 bases. This sequence was found in a man aged 18 to 30 in good health. The CDR3 reads as follows: CASRGDLITDTQYF. The nucleotides are TGTGCCTCTAGGGGGGATTTGATTACAGATACGCAGTATTTT.